This T cell receptor beta chain came from a study of cytotoxic CD8 clonotypes in ibrutinib-treated CLL. Study background: Sequenced samples delivered averages of 200,000 to 300,000 productive templates and tens of thousands of productive rearrangements.

Generated by immunoSEQ multiplex PCR, the TCRdb table keeps only in-frame clones and is missing some. The sample has over 8,500 clones; 79% are singletons. The CDR3 consists of 11 residues. With 8 bases removed from V and 4 bases from J, the gap between germline ends came to 11 bases. The germline V gene has CDR1 SQVTM and CDR2 ANQGSEA. The chain uses TRBV29-1 and TRBJ2-5; D unclear. Sample: PBMCs, taken at disease progression, from a patient treated with ibrutinib. This receptor was identified in a human donor with chronic lymphocytic leukemia. The CDR3 reads CSPRYAETQYF. The CDR3 nucleotides are TGCAGCCCCCGCTACGCAGAGACCCAGTACTTC.